This T cell receptor (beta chain) originates from a study of identical twins. The CDR3 is made up of 15 amino acids. Germline CDR1 and CDR2: DFQATT and SNEGSKA (reference sequence). As for this clonotype: The antigen remains unidentified.

Study-wide findings and caveats: Excess low generation probability was seen in twin-shared out-of-frame alpha sequences. Weaker excess twin sharing was seen among beta out-of-frame sequences.

Unique molecular identifiers were present on the cDNA, which also gained a universal primer site by template switching. TCRdb passed the 5' RACE reads through MiXCR, listing each CDR3 protein once. The sample has around 200,000 distinct CDR3 sequences; around a tenth are singletons. The sequence derives from a woman aged 18-29 years in good health. Sequenced input: memory (CD45RO+) T cells sorted from blood. The chain links TRBV20-1 to TRBJ2-3; D unclear. CDR3 loop: CSTTLLGPGTDTQYF. CDR3 nucleotides: TGCAGCACCACCCTCCTAGGCCCAGGCACAGATACGCAGTATTTT.